One and the same sample provided the 2 T cell receptor beta chains below, sequenced in a study of shared clonotypes between healthy human individuals (dated by TCRdb to the early 2020s). To prepare the library, the immunoSEQ multiplex PCR assay was applied. As stored in TCRdb, this immuneACCESS dataset retains in-frame rearrangements with V and J assigned. A fraction of the clones does not appear; measured against another copy, unresolved V genes explain less than half of the discrepancy, and the remainder lacks a known reason. Present in this sample are about 1.5 million clones, approximately 98% of which were seen just once. Of the sample, around 0.45% falls within the top ten clones. Sequencing was performed on naive CD4+ T cells sorted from blood. The cell subset or site label, read with the paper, signifies: CD45RA+ positively selected. The receptors originated from a man under 40 in good health.

The V gene is TRBV4-1, the J gene TRBJ2-1; the match to TRBD2 covers 11 bases. CDR3 length: 16 residues. CDR1 is MGHRA, CDR2 YSYEKL, per germline. V was clipped by 2 bases and J by 8 bases; unmatched bases: 8. The CDR3 here is CASSQTGTSGGHEQFF. The CDR3 DNA reads TGCGCCAGCAGCCAAACCGGGACTAGCGGAGGCCATGAGCAGTTCTTC.

The chain uses TRBV5-5 and TRBJ1-3; a possible D gene is TRBD1 (6 bases). The V end was cut by 7 bases, the J end by 0 bases, with 14 bases between. Germline V CDR1 and CDR2: SGHKS, YYEKEE (reference sequence). The CDR3 extends over 15 amino acids. The CDR3 protein is CASGGVANSGNTIYF. CDR3 DNA sequence: TGTGCCAGCGGGGGCGTAGCAAACTCTGGAAACACCATATATTTT.